The 30 T cell receptor beta chains below come from one sample, sequenced in a study of post-analysis software for immune sequencing data. Study-wide points: Patients had higher frequencies than controls of about five TRBV segments, including TRBV5-6, TRBV5-1 and TRBV20-1.

Sequencing libraries made from TCR beta cDNA carried unique molecular identifiers. One entry per CDR3 protein results from TCRdb running MiXCR on the PCR reads. The sample contains more than 500,000 distinct CDR3 sequences, roughly 34% of which appear only once. These receptors' targets are unknown. The sequencing sample was made of blood. The receptors were sampled from a girl younger than 18 with multiple sclerosis.

The chain carries TRBV5-1 and TRBJ2-5; 14 bases agree with TRBD2. The J call could be wrong; TRBJ2-7 is a better fit for the DNA end. Germline-derived CDR1 and CDR2 are SGHRS and YFSETQ. The CDR3 has 16 residues. As DNA, the CDR3 is TGCGCCAGCAGCCCGGGACTAGCGGGGGTCTCCTACGAGCAGTACTTC. Translation gives CASSPGLAGVSYEQYF.

The chain recombines TRBV5-4 with TRBJ1-2, with D tentatively TRBD1 (5 bases). Germline assignment: CDR1 SGHNT and CDR2 YYREEE (reference sequence). This CDR3 comprises 14 residues. Trimming pared 3 bases from V and 8 bases from J, leaving 17 bases between. The CDR3 region has the DNA TGTGCCAGCAGCTCGGGGCCAGACGCCCGGGGCTACACCTTC. Translated, it gives CASSSGPDARGYTF. Combining the CDR3 with reference TRBV5-4 and TRBJ1-2 gives the whole variable domain ETGVTQSPTHLIKTRGQQVTLRCSSQSGHNTVSWYQQALGQGPQFIFQYYREEENGRGNFPPRFSGLQFPNYSSELNVNALELDDSALYLCASSSGPDARGYTFGSGTRLTVV.

There are a few counts of this clonotype. This chain links TRBV20-1 with TRBJ1-5; 10 positions match TRBD1. J was trimmed by 7 bases and V by 2 bases; bases with no gene match: 17. The germline V gene has CDR1 DFQATT and CDR2 SNEGSKA (reference sequence). CDR3 length: 18 residues. The CDR3 nucleotides read TGCAGTGCTAGATGGGTGAGACAGGGGGCGGCGGGTGGACAGCCCCAGCATTTT. This gives the protein CSARWVRQGAAGGQPQHF.

J is TRBJ1-1 and V is TRBV5-1; 9 bases line up with TRBD1. V was clipped by 7 bases and J by 0 bases; unmatched bases: 13. Germline V gene lookup returns CDR1 SGHRS and CDR2 YFSETQ. The CDR3 contains 17 residues. CDR3 loop: CASRPPGQGIMNTEAFF. The CDR3 DNA reads as TGCGCCAGCCGACCGCCGGGACAGGGTATAATGAACACTGAAGCTTTCTTT.

The CDR3 is CASSLAEGDEQFF. The CDR3 nucleotides read TGTGCCAGCAGCTTAGCAGAGGGTGATGAGCAGTTCTTC. The chain couples TRBV7-9 to TRBJ2-1, with D possibly matching TRBD2 (5 bases). Germline loops: CDR1 SEHNR, CDR2 FQNEAQ (reference sequence). The CDR3 has 13 amino acids. Trimming cost V 0 bases and J 8 bases, with 8 bases left between them.

This clonotype appeared a few times. The V gene is TRBV6-5, the J gene TRBJ2-7, with 8 bases fitting TRBD2. The J call may be in error: the DNA end matches TRBJ2-5 better. Looked up from germline, CDR1 is MNHEY and CDR2 is SVGAGI. This CDR3 has 15 amino acids. The CDR3 DNA reads TGTGCCAGCAGCGATTCGGGGGGGCCTGGGGAGACCCAGTACTTC. Translation gives CASSDSGGPGETQYF.

This clonotype showed up just a few times. This chain links TRBV5-5 with TRBJ2-7; TRBD2 matches 9 bases. The length of the CDR3 is 14 residues. Germline CDR1 SGHKS, CDR2 YYEKEE (reference sequence). With V trimmed by 0 bases and J by 3 bases, 1 base remained unmatched. The CDR3 bases are TGTGCCAGCAGCTTGGTAGCGGGGGACTACGAGCAGTACTTC. Protein product: CASSLVAGDYEQYF.

This clonotype has at least ten counts. The V gene is TRBV10-2, the J gene TRBJ2-5, with D possibly being TRBD1 or TRBD2 (5 bases each). Germline V gene lookup returns CDR1 WSHSY and CDR2 SAAADI. The CDR3 is 14 residues long. The V end was cut by 6 bases, the J end by 5 bases, with 16 bases between. CDR3 region: CASSGVRGRETQYF. The CDR3 DNA reads TGCGCCAGCAGCGGGGTGAGGGGACGCGAGACCCAGTACTTC.

The V call is TRBV7-2, the J call TRBJ2-1; the D gene is possibly TRBD2 (6 bases). The CDR3 loop spans 14 amino acids. Germline V CDR1 and CDR2: SGHTA, FQGNSA. Trimming took off 2 bases at V and 6 bases at J, with 11 bases between the two ends. DNA of the CDR3: TGTGCCAGCAGCTTAATTTCAGCGGGCAATGAGCAGTTCTTC. This gives the protein CASSLISAGNEQFF.

The chain employs TRBV16 and TRBJ1-2; a possible D gene is TRBD1 (5 bases). Germline V gene data show CDR1 as KGHSY and CDR2 as FQNENV. The CDR3 contains 15 residues. V dropped 1 base and J dropped 2 bases, with 11 bases sitting between them. The CDR3 DNA sequence: TGTGCCAGCAGCCAATTAGTCGGGGCGAACTATGGCTACACCTTC. Protein product: CASSQLVGANYGYTF.

The chain recombines TRBV20-1 with TRBJ2-1; 8 nucleotides line up with TRBD1. The germline gives CDR1 DFQATT, CDR2 SNEGSKA (reference sequence). The CDR3 extends over 14 amino acids. V shed 8 bases, J shed 6 bases, and the junction held 12 bases outside the gene matches. In nucleotides, the CDR3 is TGCAGTACTGAATCCCGGGACAGGCGCAATGAGCAGTTCTTC. It translates to CSTESRDRRNEQFF.

The chain carries TRBV20-1 and TRBJ2-7, with 7 bases aligning to TRBD2. The CDR3 is 15 residues long. Germline assignment: CDR1 DFQATT and CDR2 SNEGSKA (reference sequence). Trimming removed 3 bases from V and 2 bases from J; junction bases left unmatched: 10. This CDR3 is CSASYRGLNTYEQYF. CDR3 in DNA: TGCAGTGCTAGCTATCGGGGACTAAATACCTACGAGCAGTACTTC.

The chain is built from TRBV4-2 and TRBJ1-2; a weak D match, TRBD1 (6 bases). Germline lookup yields CDR1 LGHNA and CDR2 YNFKEQ. The CDR3 sequence is 18 residues long. Trimming stripped 0 bases from V and 0 bases from J, with 17 bases between. CDR3 loop: CASSQDDWGQGTNYGYTF. The CDR3, as DNA: TGTGCCAGCAGCCAAGATGATTGGGGGCAGGGGACTAACTATGGCTACACCTTC.

In its sample, this clonotype was seen many times. This rearrangement joins TRBV28 to TRBJ1-2; no reliable D call. The V gene's germline CDR1 is MDHEN and CDR2 SYDVKM. The CDR3 sequence is 11 residues long. V dropped 5 bases and J dropped 6 bases, with 7 bases sitting between them. The CDR3 sequence is CASSLLNGYTF. The CDR3 coding sequence is TGTGCCAGCAGTCTCTTGAATGGCTACACCTTC.

The chain is built from TRBV10-2 and TRBJ2-3; no clear D gene. Germline values: CDR1 WSHSY, CDR2 SAAADI. The CDR3 is 13 residues long. V lost 10 bases and J lost 0, with 11 bases in between. The CDR3 region is CATNGASTDTQYF. CDR3 sequence (DNA): TGCGCCACCAACGGAGCTAGCACAGATACGCAGTATTTT.

This clonotype was seen a handful of times. The chain employs TRBV21-1 and TRBJ1-5. TRBV21-1 represents a pseudogene. The CDR3 has 15 amino acids. CDR3 residues: CASSKAGTSNQPQHF. The CDR3 nucleotides are TGTGCCAGCAGCAAAGCGGGAACGAGCAATCAGCCCCAGCATTTT.

This chain uses TRBV7-9 with TRBJ2-5; 8 bases fit TRBD1. The J call may be faulty, since TRBJ2-7 better matches the DNA end. Per the germline V gene, CDR1 is SEHNR and CDR2 is FQNEAQ (reference sequence). CDR3 length equals 13 residues. The chain's CDR3 is CASSAQGVFEQYF. The CDR3 DNA follows: TGTGCCAGCAGCGCACAGGGGGTGTTCGAGCAGTACTTC.

This chain uses TRBV28 with TRBJ2-6; maybe TRBD1 (6 bases). Looked up from germline, CDR1 is MDHEN and CDR2 is SYDVKM. V lost 4 bases and J 4 bases, leaving 20 bases between the germline ends. The CDR3 length is 18 residues. As DNA, the CDR3 is TGTGCCAGCAGTTCCCCGCGACCAGGGGTTCTGGGGGCCAACGTCCTGACTTTC. Protein product: CASSSPRPGVLGANVLTF. Full variable domain (rest looked up from reference TRBV28 and TRBJ2-6): DVKVTQSSRYLVKRTGEKVFLECVQDMDHENMFWYRQDPGLGLRLIYFSYDVKMKEKGDIPEGYSVSREKKERFSLILESASTNQTSMYLCASSSPRPGVLGANVLTFGAGSRLTVL.

This clonotype occurred many times. The chain combines TRBV2 with TRBJ2-1; TRBD2 agrees at 14 bases. The CDR3 extends over 17 amino acids. Trimming removed 5 bases from V and 4 bases from J; junction bases left unmatched: 7. The germline V gene has CDR1 SNHLY and CDR2 FYNNEI. The CDR3 DNA reads TGTGCCAGCAGTTTTTCGGGACTAGCGGGGGTATACAATGAGCAGTTCTTC. Its translation is CASSFSGLAGVYNEQFF. The whole variable domain, remainder taken from reference TRBV2 and TRBJ2-1, is EPEVTQTPSHQVTQMGQEVILRCVPISNHLYFYWYRQILGQKVEFLVSFYNNEISEKSEIFDDQFSVERPDGSNFTLKIRSTKLEDSAMYFCASSFSGLAGVYNEQFFGPGTRLTVL.

The CDR3 protein is CASSLWTSGANEQFF. In DNA, the CDR3 is TGTGCCAGCAGTTTGTGGACTAGCGGGGCCAATGAGCAGTTCTTC. The chain recombines TRBV11-1 with TRBJ2-1, with 12 nucleotides matching TRBD2. CDR3 length equals 15 residues. V trimming: 6 bases; J trimming: 6 bases; junction bases outside the gene matches: 6. Germline V gene sequence: CDR1 SGHAT, CDR2 FQDESV (reference sequence).

This chain joins TRBV5-1 and TRBJ2-1; a possible D gene is TRBD1 (6 bases). From germline, CDR1 is SGHRS and CDR2 YFSETQ. CDR3 length: 12 residues. Trimming removed 4 bases from V and 10 bases from J, with 12 bases in between. DNA of the CDR3: TGCGCCAGCAGCAACCAGGGGTACGAGCAGTTCTTC. The encoded protein is CASSNQGYEQFF.

This clonotype came up a few times. The chain employs TRBV20-1 and TRBJ1-2, with D possibly being TRBD1 (5 bases). V was pared by 0 bases and J by 8 bases, with 16 bases between. The CDR3 loop spans 14 amino acids. Germline V CDR1 and CDR2: DFQATT, SNEGSKA (reference sequence). The CDR3 nucleotides are TGCAGTGCTAGAGATGGGCAGGGTTTGCTGGGCTACACCTTC. It yields the protein CSARDGQGLLGYTF.

The V call is TRBV6-2 or TRBV6-3, the J call TRBJ2-3; TRBD2 matches at 7 bases. The V segment lost 2 bases and the J segment 2 bases; nucleotides outside the gene matches: 7. CDR1 is MNHEY and CDR2 is SVGEGT in the germline V gene. This CDR3 comprises 16 residues. CDR3 in DNA: TGTGCCAGCAGTTACCCCCTGGGGGGGTACACAGATACGCAGTATTTT. The encoded protein is CASSYPLGGYTDTQYF.

This chain joins TRBV5-1 and TRBJ2-1, with D possibly TRBD2 on 7 matching bases. Trimming left V 2 bases short and J 4 bases short, with 22 bases between. The CDR3 extends over 18 amino acids. Germline CDR1 reads SGHRS; CDR2 reads YFSETQ. CDR3 nucleotides: TGCGCCAGCAGCTTAACGATAACAGGGAGGGGAGGATACAATGAGCAGTTCTTC. It specifies CASSLTITGRGGYNEQFF.

The V call is TRBV11-2, the J call TRBJ1-4; 10 nucleotides agree with TRBD1. Germline-derived CDR1 and CDR2 are SGHAT and FQNNGV. The CDR3 is 15 amino acids. J lost 8 bases, V lost 4 bases, and 7 bases had no gene match. The CDR3 spells CASSSRGTGEEKLFF. The CDR3 nucleotides are TGTGCCAGCAGCTCCCGCGGGACAGGGGAGGAAAAACTGTTTTTT.

This clonotype was picked up a small number of times. The chain employs TRBV11-2 and TRBJ2-7, with 7 bases lining up with TRBD2. Germline lookup yields CDR1 SGHAT and CDR2 FQNNGV. There are 14 residues in the CDR3. The junction had 6 bases not matched to a gene; V was cut back by 5 bases and J by 2 bases. In DNA form, the CDR3 reads TGTGCCAGCAGCAGCGGGACGTCTACCTACGAGCAGTACTTC. Translation: CASSSGTSTYEQYF.

The chain links TRBV6-6 to TRBJ2-7, with 10 bases matching TRBD1. CDR1 and CDR2 from the germline V gene are MNHNY and SVGAGI (reference sequence). With 9 bases clipped from V and 8 bases from J, the junction kept 13 bases outside the gene matches. CDR3 length: 14 residues. In DNA, the CDR3 is TGTGCCAGAACCCCCGGGACAGGGGAGGTCAAGCAGTACTTC. Translated: CARTPGTGEVKQYF.

V is TRBV20-1 and J is TRBJ2-4; D uncertain. Trimming took 3 bases from V and 7 from J, leaving 13 bases between them. Germline V CDR1 and CDR2: DFQATT, SNEGSKA (reference sequence). CDR3 length: 13 amino acids. The DNA for the CDR3 is TGCAGTGCTAGGGGATCGCCCTTGAACATTCAGTACTTC. Translation: CSARGSPLNIQYF.

V usage is TRBV11-3 and J usage is TRBJ2-1; D gene unclear. This CDR3 has 15 amino acids. The germline V gene has CDR1 SGHNT and CDR2 YENEEA. V gave up 2 bases and J gave up 6 bases, with 14 bases separating them. For the CDR3, the DNA is TGTGCCAGCAGCTTATTGGGCGAATGGGTCAATGAGCAGTTCTTC. Encoded protein: CASSLLGEWVNEQFF.

V usage is TRBV7-2 and J usage is TRBJ2-5, with 10 bases aligning to TRBD2. Germline V gene sequence: CDR1 SGHTA, CDR2 FQGNSA. V gave up 5 bases and J gave up 7 bases; unmatched junction bases: 13. CDR3 size: 16 residues. DNA of the CDR3: TGTGCCAGCAGCCCCAGATCCCTAGCGGGGGTGCGGACCCAGTACTTC. Its translation: CASSPRSLAGVRTQYF.